This note documents a single TCR beta chain sequence. Sequencing was performed with immunoSEQ multiplex PCR; in TCRdb, only in-frame clones are kept and a portion is missing. The sample yields 95,000 to 150,000 clones, around 81% seen once. This entry is derived from a study of blood T cell repertoires in COVID-19. Study details: The samples span acute and convalescent COVID-19 from the United States, Italy and Spain.

Per the germline V gene, CDR1 is SGHDT and CDR2 is YYEEEE. This CDR3 comprises 16 residues. Germline trimming cut 0 bases from V and 5 bases from J; bases unmatched to any gene: 7. The TCR was taken from a man aged 30 to 39 with COVID-19, enrolled during active disease. The specimen sequenced was peripheral blood. This chain links TRBV5-6 with TRBJ2-2, with 7 positions matching TRBD2. CDR3 nucleotide sequence: TGTGCCAGCAGCTTGGGACTAGCAAAGGGGACCGGGGAGCTGTTTTTT. The encoded protein is CASSLGLAKGTGELFF.